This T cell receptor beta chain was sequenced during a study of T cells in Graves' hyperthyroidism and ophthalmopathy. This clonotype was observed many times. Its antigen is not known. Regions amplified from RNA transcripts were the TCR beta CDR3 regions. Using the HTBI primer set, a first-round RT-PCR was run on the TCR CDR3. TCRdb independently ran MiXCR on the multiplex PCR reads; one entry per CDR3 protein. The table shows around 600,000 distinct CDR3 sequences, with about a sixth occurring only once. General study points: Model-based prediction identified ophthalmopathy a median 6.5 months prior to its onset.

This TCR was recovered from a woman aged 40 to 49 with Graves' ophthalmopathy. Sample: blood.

As DNA, the CDR3 is TGTGCCTGGAGTGGGCTAGCGGAGTACAATGAGCAGTTCTTC. It is translated as CAWSGLAEYNEQFF. The chain carries TRBV30 and TRBJ2-1; TRBD2 aligns across 7 bases. This CDR3 spans 14 amino acids. From germline, CDR1 is GTSNPN and CDR2 SVGIG (reference sequence). With 1 base clipped from V and 4 bases from J, the junction kept 4 bases outside the gene matches. Variable domain in full (rest from reference TRBV30 and TRBJ2-1): SQTIHQWPATLVQPVGSPLSLECTVEGTSNPNLYWYRQAAGRGLQLLFYSVGIGQISSEVPQNLSASRPQDRQFILSSKKLLLSDSGFYLCAWSGLAEYNEQFFGPGTRLTVL.